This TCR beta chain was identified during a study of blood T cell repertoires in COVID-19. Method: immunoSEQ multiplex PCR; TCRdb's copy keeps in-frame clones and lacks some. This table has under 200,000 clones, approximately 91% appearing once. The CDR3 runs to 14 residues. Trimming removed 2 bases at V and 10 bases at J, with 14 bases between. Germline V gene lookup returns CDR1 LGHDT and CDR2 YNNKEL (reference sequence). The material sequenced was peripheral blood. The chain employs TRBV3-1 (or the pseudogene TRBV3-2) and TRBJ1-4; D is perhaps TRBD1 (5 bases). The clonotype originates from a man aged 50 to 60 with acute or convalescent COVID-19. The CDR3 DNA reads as TGTGCCAGCAGCCAAACCGGGAGGGGAGGAAAACTGTTTTTT. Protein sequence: CASSQTGRGGKLFF.